These T cell receptor beta chains were read from a single sample in a study of identical twins. In TCRdb, the 5' RACE reads were re-called with MiXCR into one record per CDR3 protein. This sample has 1.5 million or so distinct CDR3 sequences, with about 31% found just once. The sequenced sample consisted of cord blood. The receptors were sampled from a newborn girl in good health. Both conserved end residues are part of each CDR3. Each record gives: D gene, CDR3 length, J gene, V gene, clone size, CDR3 DNA, CDR3 protein. D genes are given only for firm matches. Size is stated for part of the rows, as once, few or many counts, or as a class when the clone is expanded.

D: .
length: 13
J: TRBJ1-1
V: TRBV27
size: .
DNA: TGTGCCAGCAGTACCCACAGGGCCGCTGAAGCTTTCTTT
CDR3: CASSTHRAAEAFF

D: .
length: 13
J: TRBJ1-6
V: TRBV10-3
size: .
DNA: TGTGCCATCAGTGAACGGACAAATTCACCCCTCCACTTT
CDR3: CAISERTNSPLHF

D: TRBD1
length: 15
J: TRBJ2-1
V: TRBV20-1
size: .
DNA: TGCAGTGCTAGAGATGGACAGGGGGCGCCCAATGAGCAGTTCTTC
CDR3: CSARDGQGAPNEQFF

D: TRBD2
length: 14
J: TRBJ2-1
V: TRBV3-1
size: .
DNA: TGTGCCAGCAGCTTCCGACTAGCGTACAATGAGCAGTTCTTC
CDR3: CASSFRLAYNEQFF

D: TRBD2
length: 16
J: TRBJ2-3
V: TRBV5-1
size: .
DNA: TGCGCCAGCAGCCCCGGGGAGGGCCTTAGCACAGATACGCAGTATTTT
CDR3: CASSPGEGLSTDTQYF

D: .
length: 17
J: TRBJ2-3
V: TRBV21-1
size: .
DNA: TGTGCCAGCAGCAACTATCTTGGGCGGACTAGCATAGATACGCAGTATTTT
CDR3: CASSNYLGRTSIDTQYF

D: TRBD2
length: 14
J: TRBJ2-7
V: TRBV20-1
size: few
DNA: TGCAGGTTACATCCTAGCGGGAGAATATACGAGCAGTACTTC
CDR3: CRLHPSGRIYEQYF

D: .
length: 15
J: TRBJ2-1
V: TRBV3-1
size: .
DNA: TGTGCCAGCAGCAACAGACAGCCCTCCTACAATGAGCAGTTCTTC
CDR3: CASSNRQPSYNEQFF

D: .
length: 12
J: TRBJ2-5
V: TRBV14
size: .
DNA: TGTGCCAGCAGCCAACAGCAAGAGACCCAGTACTTC
CDR3: CASSQQQETQYF

D: TRBD2
length: 15
J: TRBJ2-3
V: TRBV5-1
size: .
DNA: TGCGCCAGCAACGAGGGGACTAGCGGGATGAATACGCAGTATTTT
CDR3: CASNEGTSGMNTQYF

D: .
length: 14
J: TRBJ1-2
V: TRBV20-1
size: few
DNA: TGCAGTGCTAGTGGTGGGGTCACTAACTATGGCTACACCTTC
CDR3: CSASGGVTNYGYTF

D: TRBD1
length: 15
J: TRBJ1-4
V: TRBV6-1
size: .
DNA: TGTGCCAGCAGCTTTACCGGGACAGGGACCGAAAAACTGTTTTTT
CDR3: CASSFTGTGTEKLFF

D: .
length: 11
J: TRBJ2-1
V: TRBV27
size: few
DNA: TGTGCCAACACAGGGTACAATGAGCAGTTCTTC
CDR3: CANTGYNEQFF

D: .
length: 16
J: TRBJ1-1
V: TRBV9
size: .
DNA: TGTGCCAGCAGCGCCCCCAGGAGGGGCGATAACACTGAAGCTTTCTTT
CDR3: CASSAPRRGDNTEAFF

D: TRBD1
length: 15
J: TRBJ2-1
V: TRBV5-1
size: many
DNA: TGCGCCAGCAGCTTGGGACAGGGCGTCTACAATGAGCAGTTCTTC
CDR3: CASSLGQGVYNEQFF

D: .
length: 11
J: TRBJ2-7
V: TRBV7-9
size: .
DNA: TGTGCCAGCCATGCGGAGAATGAGCAGTACTTC
CDR3: CASHAENEQYF

D: .
length: 12
J: TRBJ2-7
V: TRBV28
size: .
DNA: TGTGCCAGCGGTTTGTGGGGGGTCGAGCAGTACTTC
CDR3: CASGLWGVEQYF

D: .
length: 14
J: TRBJ2-7
V: TRBV20-1
size: .
DNA: TGCAGTGCTAGAAGAGGAACCTCCTACAATGAGCAGTACTTC
CDR3: CSARRGTSYNEQYF

D: TRBD1
length: 16
J: TRBJ1-6
V: TRBV20-1
size: .
DNA: TGCAGTGCTAGACAGACGACAGGGGATTATAATTCACCCCTCCACTTT
CDR3: CSARQTTGDYNSPLHF

D: .
length: 16
J: TRBJ2-1
V: TRBV12-3/TRBV12-4
size: few
DNA: TGTGCCAGCAGTTTACGTACAGAATATACTTACAATGAGCAGTTCTTC
CDR3: CASSLRTEYTYNEQFF

D: .
length: 15
J: TRBJ2-4
V: TRBV9
size: few
DNA: TGTGCCAGCAGCGTAGCGGCGGGGGCCCAAAACATTCAGTACTTC
CDR3: CASSVAAGAQNIQYF

D: .
length: 13
J: TRBJ1-2
V: TRBV5-1
size: many
DNA: TGCGCCAGCAGCTTTGAGGCAGGGCATGGCTACACCTTC
CDR3: CASSFEAGHGYTF

D: TRBD1
length: 17
J: TRBJ1-4
V: TRBV4-2
size: .
DNA: TGTGCCAGCAGCCAAGTCTCAGGGGGTACATCTAATGAAAAACTGTTTTTT
CDR3: CASSQVSGGTSNEKLFF

D: .
length: 17
J: TRBJ2-3
V: TRBV11-2
size: .
DNA: TGTGCCAGCAGAGGCGCGGGGCCTCAACCCGACACAGATACGCAGTATTTT
CDR3: CASRGAGPQPDTDTQYF

D: TRBD2
length: 16
J: TRBJ2-1
V: TRBV20-1
size: once
DNA: TGCAGTGCTTCTGAGTTAGCGGGAGGACGTTACAATGAGCAGTTCTTC
CDR3: CSASELAGGRYNEQFF

D: .
length: 14
J: TRBJ1-1
V: TRBV20-1
size: few
DNA: TGCAGTGCTGTACAGGGAGGAGTGAACACTGAAGCTTTCTTT
CDR3: CSAVQGGVNTEAFF

D: .
length: 13
J: TRBJ2-1
V: TRBV2
size: few
DNA: TGTGCCAGCAACCAAATTCCGCGGAATGAGCAGTTCTTC
CDR3: CASNQIPRNEQFF

D: .
length: 17
J: TRBJ1-2
V: TRBV5-1
size: .
DNA: TGCGCCAGCAGCTTACAAATCGATTCGACAGGCCGGGGTGGCTACACCTTC
CDR3: CASSLQIDSTGRGGYTF

D: TRBD1
length: 16
J: TRBJ1-4
V: TRBV7-2
size: many
DNA: TGTGCCAGCAGCTTGCGACAGGGGTCAACTAATGAAAAACTGTTTTTT
CDR3: CASSLRQGSTNEKLFF

D: TRBD2
length: 15
J: TRBJ2-2
V: TRBV5-1
size: .
DNA: TGCGCCAGCAGCCCCGGGAGGGCCGACACCGGGGAGCTGTTTTTT
CDR3: CASSPGRADTGELFF

D: .
length: 16
J: TRBJ2-3
V: TRBV3-1
size: .
DNA: TGTGCCAGCAGCCAAGATAGGACCTCTAGCACAGATACGCAGTATTTT
CDR3: CASSQDRTSSTDTQYF

D: .
length: 12
J: TRBJ2-7
V: TRBV28
size: once
DNA: TGTGCCAGCAGCAAAAGGCGGAATGAGCAGTACTTC
CDR3: CASSKRRNEQYF

D: .
length: 16
J: TRBJ1-1
V: TRBV9
size: .
DNA: TGTGCCAGCAGCGTAAGCTTTACGCCGGGGGGCACTGAAGCTTTCTTT
CDR3: CASSVSFTPGGTEAFF

D: TRBD1
length: 15
J: TRBJ1-5
V: TRBV27
size: few
DNA: TGTGCCAGCAGTTTCGGGGACAGGCCTCATCAGCCCCAGCATTTT
CDR3: CASSFGDRPHQPQHF

D: .
length: 15
J: TRBJ1-4
V: TRBV27
size: few
DNA: TGTGCCAGCAGTTTATCCCAACGGGCCCCGAGGAAACTGTTTTTT
CDR3: CASSLSQRAPRKLFF

D: .
length: 15
J: TRBJ2-3
V: TRBV11-2
size: .
DNA: TGTGCCAGCAGCTCGATCACAGGGACGGCAGATACGCAGTATTTT
CDR3: CASSSITGTADTQYF

D: .
length: 14
J: TRBJ1-6
V: TRBV5-1
size: .
DNA: TGCGCCAGCAGCTTATCGGGTGTTAATTCACCCCTCCACTTT
CDR3: CASSLSGVNSPLHF

D: .
length: 15
J: TRBJ2-4
V: TRBV6-2/TRBV6-3
size: many
DNA: TGTGCCAGCGCCTTCCGCGGGGTCCAGCCAAACATTCAGTACTTC
CDR3: CASAFRGVQPNIQYF

D: .
length: 15
J: TRBJ1-4
V: TRBV27
size: few
DNA: TGTGCCAGCAGTTTATCCCCGCACCCCAGGGAAAAACTGTTTTTT
CDR3: CASSLSPHPREKLFF

D: TRBD1
length: 15
J: TRBJ1-5
V: TRBV7-9
size: .
DNA: TGTGCCAGCAGCTTAGGAACAGGGGCTGATCAGCCCCAGCATTTT
CDR3: CASSLGTGADQPQHF

D: .
length: 13
J: TRBJ2-7
V: TRBV12-3/TRBV12-4
size: .
DNA: TGTGCCAGCAGTTTCACCACCTCCTACGAGCAGTACTTC
CDR3: CASSFTTSYEQYF

D: .
length: 13
J: TRBJ1-4
V: TRBV7-2
size: many
DNA: TGTGCCAGCAGCTTGGGGCGTAATGAAAAACTGTTTTTT
CDR3: CASSLGRNEKLFF

D: .
length: 15
J: TRBJ1-1
V: TRBV5-1
size: few
DNA: TGCGCCAGCAGCTTGGGGAGGGACTTGAACACTGAAGCTTTCTTT
CDR3: CASSLGRDLNTEAFF

D: .
length: 13
J: TRBJ1-1
V: TRBV28
size: .
DNA: TGTGCCAGCAGTTTAACGGCCGGGTCTGAAGCTTTCTTT
CDR3: CASSLTAGSEAFF

D: .
length: 11
J: TRBJ2-7
V: TRBV12-3/TRBV12-4
size: many
DNA: TGTGCCAGCAGTTGGAGGACAGAGCAGTACTTC
CDR3: CASSWRTEQYF

D: TRBD1
length: 13
J: TRBJ1-1
V: TRBV2
size: few
DNA: TGTGCCAGCAGACCGACAGGGGGGTCTGAAGCTTTCTTT
CDR3: CASRPTGGSEAFF

D: .
length: 12
J: TRBJ2-7
V: TRBV4-2
size: many
DNA: TGTGCCAGCAGCCAAGGACGGTACGAGCAGTACTTC
CDR3: CASSQGRYEQYF

D: .
length: 15
J: TRBJ2-5
V: TRBV5-6
size: many
DNA: TGTGCCAGCAGCTTGAAAGGTTTAGCCCAAGAGACCCAGTACTTC
CDR3: CASSLKGLAQETQYF

D: TRBD1
length: 14
J: TRBJ1-2
V: TRBV20-1
size: few
DNA: TGCAGTGCTTACCCGCTGGACAGGGGCTATGGCTACACCTTC
CDR3: CSAYPLDRGYGYTF

D: TRBD2
length: 16
J: TRBJ2-1
V: TRBV10-3
size: few
DNA: TGTGCCATCAGTGTGAATAGCGGGAGAAGTTACAATGAGCAGTTCTTC
CDR3: CAISVNSGRSYNEQFF

D: TRBD2
length: 15
J: TRBJ2-1
V: TRBV7-2
size: few
DNA: TGTGCCAGCAGCTTATACCAACTAGCGGGAGACGAGCAGTTCTTC
CDR3: CASSLYQLAGDEQFF

D: .
length: 16
J: TRBJ1-5
V: TRBV28
size: .
DNA: TGTGCCAGCAGTTTATCGCCAGGGGAGAGCAATCAGCCCCAGCATTTT
CDR3: CASSLSPGESNQPQHF

D: .
length: 16
J: TRBJ1-3
V: TRBV4-1
size: .
DNA: TGCGCCAGCAGCCAATTCCCGGACACCTCTGGAAACACCATATATTTT
CDR3: CASSQFPDTSGNTIYF

D: .
length: 13
J: TRBJ2-1
V: TRBV4-1
size: .
DNA: TGCGCCAGCAGCCAAGTATTTGTAAATGAGCAGTTCTTC
CDR3: CASSQVFVNEQFF

D: TRBD2
length: 15
J: TRBJ2-1
V: TRBV5-1
size: few
DNA: TGCGCCAGCAGCTTGGCGGGACTAGACGGCAATGAGCAGTTCTTC
CDR3: CASSLAGLDGNEQFF

D: .
length: 12
J: TRBJ2-1
V: TRBV3-1
size: .
DNA: TGTGCCAGCAGCACCCTGTTAGAGACCCAGTTCTTC
CDR3: CASSTLLETQFF